This T cell receptor (beta chain) was sequenced in a study of cytomegalovirus exposure and HLA in healthy donors. This clone has a single count. Its antigen is currently unknown. V dropped 2 bases and J dropped 8 bases, with 10 bases sitting between them. This CDR3 has 12 residues. Germline CDR1 reads SQVTM; CDR2 reads ANQGSEA. The donors (healthy individuals) were bone marrow donors. The study, taken as a whole, reports: Follow-up analysis later connected one missense variant in DCLRE1C with trimming of TCR beta V- and J-genes. Cytomegalovirus-associated status was assigned to some 180 TCR beta chains.

With 60 Vbeta and 13 Jbeta primers, the PCR was carried out. Source study methods: Unique TCR beta chains totaled about 73 million in a later count, with around 11 million of them shared. The table came from immunoSEQ multiplex PCR; TCRdb's copy has only in-frame clones and leaves some out. V, J and clone size derive from that table, while D and trimming were established from the DNA sequence. The sample records roughly 160,000 clones, around four fifths being singletons. V usage is TRBV29-1 and J usage is TRBJ1-3; D not certain. The sequencing input was PBMCs. The sequence came from a woman between 45 and 65 years old in good health and CMV-seronegative. CDR3 nucleotide sequence: TGCAGCGTTGAATTCCCCGGGGACACCATATATTTT. It encodes CSVEFPGDTIYF.